The next 6 T cell receptor beta chains were all read from a single sample in a study of identical twins. Using its own MiXCR run on the 5' RACE reads, TCRdb lists one record per CDR3 protein. The sample lists 200,000 or so distinct CDR3 sequences, less than 20% occurring once. These data also formed part of another study, on T cells expressing NK-cell markers.

The sequenced material came from CD8+ T cells sorted from blood. These receptor sequences come from a woman younger than 35 in good health.

There are a few counts of this clonotype. The rearrangement joins TRBV7-9 to TRBJ2-5; TRBD1 matches 10 bases. CDR1 and CDR2 (germline): SEHNR, FQNEAQ (reference sequence). CDR3 length: 16 residues. The V gene end was trimmed by 5 bases and the J gene end by 4 bases; junction bases not matched to a gene: 10. CDR3 sequence (DNA): TGTGCCAGCAGCCCAAAGAGACAGGGGGCCCGAGAGACCCAGTACTTC. Amino acid sequence: CASSPKRQGARETQYF. Full variable domain (rest looked up from reference TRBV7-9 and TRBJ2-5): DTGVSQNPRHKITKRGQNVTFRCDPISEHNRLYWYRQTLGQGPEFLTYFQNEAQLEKSRLLSDRFSAERPKGSFSTLEIQRTEQGDSAMYLCASSPKRQGARETQYFGPGTRLLVL.

The table lists this clonotype with a few counts. V gene TRBV5-1 combines with J gene TRBJ2-2; D may correspond to TRBD1 or TRBD2 (5 bases each). Germline loops: CDR1 SGHRS, CDR2 YFSETQ. This CDR3 spans 15 amino acids. V was clipped by 4 bases and J by 1 base, with 11 bases between them. The CDR3 DNA reads as TGCGCCAGCAGCCCCCGGGACGGGAACACCGGGGAGCTGTTTTTT. The encoded protein is CASSPRDGNTGELFF.

This clonotype was detected a few times. For the CDR3, the DNA is TGTGCCAGCAGCTTTTGGACAGCCTACGAGCAGTACTTC. As protein: CASSFWTAYEQYF. The J gene is TRBJ2-7, the V gene TRBV7-2, with D possibly TRBD1 on 6 matching bases. V was cut by 3 bases and J by 2 bases, with 8 bases left in between. The CDR3 consists of 13 residues. Germline V gene data show CDR1 as SGHTA and CDR2 as FQGNSA.

The chain has TRBV7-9 and TRBJ2-5, with 7 nucleotides matching TRBD2. The CDR3 length is 14 residues. Germline V gene sequence: CDR1 SEHNR, CDR2 FQNEAQ (reference sequence). J gave up 5 bases and V 3 bases, and 6 bases lay outside the gene matches. The CDR3 is CASSFREGYETQYF. CDR3 DNA sequence: TGTGCCAGCAGCTTTAGGGAGGGTTACGAGACCCAGTACTTC.

This clonotype has more than one count but fewer than ten. The gene calls are TRBV19 and TRBJ2-7, with 11 bases identical to TRBD2. V was pared by 6 bases and J by 1 base, with 8 bases of the junction left unmatched. Germline CDR1 and CDR2: LNHDA and SQIVND (reference sequence). This CDR3 comprises 16 residues. The CDR3 reads CASREGLADDSYEQYF. The CDR3 coding sequence is TGTGCCAGTAGGGAGGGACTAGCGGATGATTCCTACGAGCAGTACTTC.

This clonotype was recorded a few times. The chain has TRBV4-3 and TRBJ2-1; TRBD2 is a possible D gene (6 bases). CDR1 is LGHNA and CDR2 is YSLEER in the germline V gene. Trimming left V 2 bases short and J 8 bases short, with 19 bases between. This CDR3 spans 16 amino acids. The CDR3 DNA reads TGCGCCAGCAGCCAAACCGTCACAGGAGGGCCGCATGAGCAGTTCTTC. It is translated as CASSQTVTGGPHEQFF.